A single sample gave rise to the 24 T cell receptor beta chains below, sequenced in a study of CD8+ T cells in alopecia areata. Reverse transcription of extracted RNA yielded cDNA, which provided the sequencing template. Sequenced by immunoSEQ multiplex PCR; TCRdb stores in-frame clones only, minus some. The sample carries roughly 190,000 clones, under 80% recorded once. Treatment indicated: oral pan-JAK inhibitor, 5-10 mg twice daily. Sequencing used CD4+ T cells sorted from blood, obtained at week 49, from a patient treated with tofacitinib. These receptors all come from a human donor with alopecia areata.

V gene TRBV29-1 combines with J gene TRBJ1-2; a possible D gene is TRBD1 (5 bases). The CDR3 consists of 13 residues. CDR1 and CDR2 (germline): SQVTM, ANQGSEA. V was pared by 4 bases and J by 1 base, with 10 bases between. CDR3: CSVGQLLNYGYTF. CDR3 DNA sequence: TGCAGCGTTGGACAGCTCCTTAACTATGGCTACACCTTC.

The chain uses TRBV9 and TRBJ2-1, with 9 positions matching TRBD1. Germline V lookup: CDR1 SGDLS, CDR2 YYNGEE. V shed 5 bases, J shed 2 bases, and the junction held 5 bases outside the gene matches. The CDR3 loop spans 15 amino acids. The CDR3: CASSSTGGAYNEQFF. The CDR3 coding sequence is TGTGCCAGCAGTTCTACAGGGGGCGCCTACAATGAGCAGTTCTTC. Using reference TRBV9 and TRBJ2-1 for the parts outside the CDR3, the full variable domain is DSGVTQTPKHLITATGQRVTLRCSPRSGDLSVYWYQQSLDQGLQFLIQYYNGEERAKGNILERFSAQQFPDLHSELNLSSLELGDSALYFCASSSTGGAYNEQFFGPGTRLTVL.

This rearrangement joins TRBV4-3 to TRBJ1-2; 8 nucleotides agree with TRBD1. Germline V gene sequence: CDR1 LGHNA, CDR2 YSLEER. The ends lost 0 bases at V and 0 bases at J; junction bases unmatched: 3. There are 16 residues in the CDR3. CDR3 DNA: TGCGCCAGCAGCCAAGAGATCAGGGGGCCTAACTATGGCTACACCTTC. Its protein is CASSQEIRGPNYGYTF.

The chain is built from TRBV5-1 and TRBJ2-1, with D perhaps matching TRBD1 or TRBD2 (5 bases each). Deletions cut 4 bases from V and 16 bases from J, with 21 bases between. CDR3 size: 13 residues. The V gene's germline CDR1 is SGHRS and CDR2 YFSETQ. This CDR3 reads CASSGSGQSGFFF. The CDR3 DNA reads TGCGCCAGCAGCGGGTCGGGGCAGTCGGGTTTCTTCTTC. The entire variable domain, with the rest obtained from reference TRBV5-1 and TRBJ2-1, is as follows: KAGVTQTPRYLIKTRGQQVTLSCSPISGHRSVSWYQQTPGQGLQFLFEYFSETQRNKGNFPGRFSGRQFSNSRSEMNVSTLELGDSALYLCASSGSGQSGFFFGPGTRLTVL.

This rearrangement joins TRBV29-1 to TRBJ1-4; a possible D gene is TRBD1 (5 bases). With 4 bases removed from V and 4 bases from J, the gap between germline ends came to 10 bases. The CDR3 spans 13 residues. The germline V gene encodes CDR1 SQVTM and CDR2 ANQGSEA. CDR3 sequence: CSVVGGNNEKLFF. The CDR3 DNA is TGCAGCGTTGTCGGGGGAAATAATGAAAAACTGTTTTTT. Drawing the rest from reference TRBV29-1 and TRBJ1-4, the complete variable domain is SAVISQKPSRDICQRGTSLTIQCQVDSQVTMMFWYRQQPGQSLTLIATANQGSEATYESGFVIDKFPISRPNLTFSTLTVSNMSPEDSSIYLCSVVGGNNEKLFFGSGTQLSVL.

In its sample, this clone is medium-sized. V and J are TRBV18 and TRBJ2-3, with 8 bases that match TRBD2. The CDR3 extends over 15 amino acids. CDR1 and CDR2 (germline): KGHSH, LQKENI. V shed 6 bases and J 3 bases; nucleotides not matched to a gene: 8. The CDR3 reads CASSWTAGGTDTQYF. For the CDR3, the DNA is TGTGCCAGCTCCTGGACCGCGGGGGGTACAGATACGCAGTATTTT.

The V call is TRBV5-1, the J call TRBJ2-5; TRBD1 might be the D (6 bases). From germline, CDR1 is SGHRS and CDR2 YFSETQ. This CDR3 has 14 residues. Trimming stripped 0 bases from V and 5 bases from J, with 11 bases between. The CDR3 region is CASSLEGDKETQYF. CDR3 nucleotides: TGCGCCAGCAGCTTGGAGGGGGACAAGGAGACCCAGTACTTC.

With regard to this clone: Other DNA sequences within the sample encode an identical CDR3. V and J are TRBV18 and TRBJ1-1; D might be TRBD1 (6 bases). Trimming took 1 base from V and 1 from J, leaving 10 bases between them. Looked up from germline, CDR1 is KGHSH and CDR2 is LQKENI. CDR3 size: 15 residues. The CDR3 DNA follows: TGTGCCAGCTCACCACTGACGGGGGCGAACACTGAAGCTTTCTTT. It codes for CASSPLTGANTEAFF.

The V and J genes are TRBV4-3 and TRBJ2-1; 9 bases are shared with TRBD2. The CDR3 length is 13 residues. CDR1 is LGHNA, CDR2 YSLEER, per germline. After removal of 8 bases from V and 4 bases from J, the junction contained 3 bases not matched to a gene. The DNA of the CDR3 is TGCGCCAGCTCTAGCGGGGTATACAATGAGCAGTTCTTC. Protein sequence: CASSSGVYNEQFF.

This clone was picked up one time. CDR3 region: CASLRDGTDTQYF. The CDR3 DNA follows: TGTGCCAGCCTCCGGGACGGCACAGATACGCAGTATTTT. The chain employs TRBV6-1 and TRBJ2-3, with D possibly called TRBD1 or TRBD2 (5 bases each). Per germline, CDR1 MNHNS and CDR2 SASEGT. CDR3 length: 13 residues. V was shortened by 8 bases and J by 1 base, with 10 bases between the two germline ends.

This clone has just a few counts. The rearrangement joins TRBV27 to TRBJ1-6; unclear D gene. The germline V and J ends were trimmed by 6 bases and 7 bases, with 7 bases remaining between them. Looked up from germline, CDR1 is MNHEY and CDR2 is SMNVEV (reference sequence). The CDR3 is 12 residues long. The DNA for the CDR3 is TGTGCCAGCAGGGTTGCGAATTCACCCCTCCACTTT. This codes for CASRVANSPLHF.

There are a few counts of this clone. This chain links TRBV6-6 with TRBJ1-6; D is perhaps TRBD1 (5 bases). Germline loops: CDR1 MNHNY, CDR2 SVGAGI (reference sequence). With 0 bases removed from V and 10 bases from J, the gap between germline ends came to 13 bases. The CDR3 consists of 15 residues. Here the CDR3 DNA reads TGTGCCAGCAGTTACTCATCAGGGAGTAGCTCACCCCTCCACTTT. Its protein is CASSYSSGSSSPLHF.

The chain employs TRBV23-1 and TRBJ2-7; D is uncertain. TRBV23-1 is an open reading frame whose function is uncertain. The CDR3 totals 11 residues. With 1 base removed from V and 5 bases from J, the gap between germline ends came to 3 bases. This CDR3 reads CASSQCNEQYF. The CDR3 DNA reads TGCGCCAGCAGTCAATGTAACGAGCAGTACTTC.

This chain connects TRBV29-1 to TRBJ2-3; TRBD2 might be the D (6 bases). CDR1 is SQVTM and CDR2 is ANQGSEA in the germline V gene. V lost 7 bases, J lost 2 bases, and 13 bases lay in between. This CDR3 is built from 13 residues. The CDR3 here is CSAARGDTDTQYF. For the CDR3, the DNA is TGCAGCGCCGCGCGGGGCGACACAGATACGCAGTATTTT.

CDR3 in DNA: TGTGCCAGCAGCTTAGGTCAAGCCGGCACCGGGGAGCTGTTTTTT. Translation: CASSLGQAGTGELFF. This chain uses TRBV7-9 with TRBJ2-2; D gene uncertain. V lost 1 base and J 4 bases, leaving 10 bases between the germline ends. This CDR3 is 15 amino acids long. The germline gives CDR1 SEHNR, CDR2 FQNEAQ (reference sequence). Full variable domain (remainder filled in from reference TRBV7-9 and TRBJ2-2): DTGVSQNPRHKITKRGQNVTFRCDPISEHNRLYWYRQTLGQGPEFLTYFQNEAQLEKSRLLSDRFSAERPKGSFSTLEIQRTEQGDSAMYLCASSLGQAGTGELFFGEGSRLTVL.

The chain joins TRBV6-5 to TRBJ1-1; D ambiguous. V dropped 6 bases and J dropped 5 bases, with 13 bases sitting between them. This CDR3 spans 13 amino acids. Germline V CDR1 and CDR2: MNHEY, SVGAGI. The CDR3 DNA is TGTGCCAGCAGCCTCCGTGGCGGAACTGAAGCTTTCTTT. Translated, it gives CASSLRGGTEAFF.

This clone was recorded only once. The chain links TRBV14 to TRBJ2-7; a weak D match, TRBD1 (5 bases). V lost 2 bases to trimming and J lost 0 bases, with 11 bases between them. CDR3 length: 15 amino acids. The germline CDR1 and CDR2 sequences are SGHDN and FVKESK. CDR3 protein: CASSQQGYSSYEQYF. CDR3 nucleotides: TGTGCCAGCAGCCAACAGGGATACAGCTCCTACGAGCAGTACTTC.

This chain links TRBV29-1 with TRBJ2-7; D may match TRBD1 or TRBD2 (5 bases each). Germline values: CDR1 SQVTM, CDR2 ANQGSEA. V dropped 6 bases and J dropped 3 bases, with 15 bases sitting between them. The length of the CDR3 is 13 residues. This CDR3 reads CSVASGPSYEQYF. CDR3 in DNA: TGCAGCGTCGCCTCGGGACCTAGCTACGAGCAGTACTTC.

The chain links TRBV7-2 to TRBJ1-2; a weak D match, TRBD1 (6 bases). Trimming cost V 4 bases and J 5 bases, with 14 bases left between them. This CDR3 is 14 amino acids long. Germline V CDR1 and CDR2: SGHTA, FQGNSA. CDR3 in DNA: TGTGCCAGCAGCTACCGTGACAGGACTTATGGCTACACCTTC. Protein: CASSYRDRTYGYTF.

For the CDR3, the DNA is TGTGCCTGGGAGGGGCAGCACACCTTC. Translating it yields CAWEGQHTF. The gene calls are TRBV30 and TRBJ1-2, with D possibly TRBD1 on 5 matching bases. V lost 5 bases, J lost 12 bases, and 10 bases lay in between. Germline-derived CDR1 and CDR2 are GTSNPN and SVGIG (reference sequence). CDR3 length: 9 amino acids.

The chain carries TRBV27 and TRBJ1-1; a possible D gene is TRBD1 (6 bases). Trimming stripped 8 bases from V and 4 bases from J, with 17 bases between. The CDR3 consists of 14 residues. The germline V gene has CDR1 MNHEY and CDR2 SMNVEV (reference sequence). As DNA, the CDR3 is TGTGCCAGCGGGCAGGGGACGCCGCGCACTGAAGCTTTCTTT. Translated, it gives CASGQGTPRTEAFF.

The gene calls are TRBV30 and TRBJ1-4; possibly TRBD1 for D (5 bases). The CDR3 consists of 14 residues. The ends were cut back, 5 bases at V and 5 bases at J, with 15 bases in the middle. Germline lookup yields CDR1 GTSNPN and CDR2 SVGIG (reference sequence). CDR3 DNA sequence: TGTGCCTGGCGCCCTAAGGGACCGAATGAAAAACTGTTTTTT. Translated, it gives CAWRPKGPNEKLFF.

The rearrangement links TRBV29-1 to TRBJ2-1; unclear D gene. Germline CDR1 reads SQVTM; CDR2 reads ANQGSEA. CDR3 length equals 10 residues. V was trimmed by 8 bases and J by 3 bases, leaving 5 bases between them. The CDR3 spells CSTSYNEQFF. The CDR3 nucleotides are TGCAGCACAAGCTACAATGAGCAGTTCTTC.

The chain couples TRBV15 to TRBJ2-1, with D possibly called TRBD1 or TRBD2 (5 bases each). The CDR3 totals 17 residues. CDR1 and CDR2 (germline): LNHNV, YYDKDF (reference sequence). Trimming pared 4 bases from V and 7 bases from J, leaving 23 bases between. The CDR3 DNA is TGTGCCACCAGCACCGACCGGGGCGAACTTTTGGTGAATGAGCAGTTCTTC. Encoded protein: CATSTDRGELLVNEQFF.